These T cell receptor beta chains were read from a single sample in a study of T cell changes during pregnancy in multiple sclerosis. The method was immunoSEQ multiplex PCR; TCRdb's version includes in-frame clones alone and lacks a portion of them. The sample yields approximately 100,000 clones, approximately 93% seen once. The sequenced sample was peripheral blood, obtained after pregnancy. The receptor set was obtained from a female donor with multiple sclerosis, enrolled in a pregnancy study. The CDR3 runs from the conserved cysteine through the conserved F or W. Fields, in order: J gene, D gene, V gene, CDR3 DNA, CDR3 protein. The D gene is left open where the match is weak.

>TRBJ1-4|TRBD1|TRBV5-1
TGCGCCAGCAGCCAGACAGGGGGCTCGGCTAATGAAAAACTGTTTTTT
CASSQTGGSANEKLFF
>TRBJ2-3|TRBD2|TRBV18
TGTGCCAGCTCACCGGGTTATAGCGGGGTTCGGGATACGCAGTATTTT
CASSPGYSGVRDTQYF
>TRBJ1-2|TRBD1|TRBV27
TGTGCCAGCAGTTTACGCCGACAGGGGGAGGTATATGGCTACACCTTC
CASSLRRQGEVYGYTF
>TRBJ2-5|TRBD2|TRBV6-5
TGTGCCAGCAGACGGGGGGAAGAGACCCAGTACTTC
CASRRGEETQYF
>TRBJ2-7|-|TRBV21-1
TGTGCCAGCAGCAAGGAGTGGGGCAGGGATGGGTCGGACGAGCAGTACTTC
CASSKEWGRDGSDEQYF
>TRBJ1-1|-|TRBV4-2
TGTGCCAGCAGCCCCGGGACTGCGAACACTGAAGCTTTCTTT
CASSPGTANTEAFF
>TRBJ2-7|TRBD1|TRBV6-6
TGTGCCAGCAGTTACCCCGACAGGGGATACGAGCAGTACTTC
CASSYPDRGYEQYF
>TRBJ2-3|TRBD2|TRBV7-3
TGTGCCAGCAGCTTGGAGCGGGGGCGAAGAGATACGCAGTATTTT
CASSLERGRRDTQYF
>TRBJ1-6|TRBD1|TRBV5-8
TGTGCCAGCAGCTCGGGGACAGCTACGAATTCACCCCTCCACTTT
CASSSGTATNSPLHF
>TRBJ1-2|TRBD1|TRBV25-1
TGTGCCAGCAGTGGATTCCAGTGGGACAGGGGCTTGGGGGGCTACACCTTC
CASSGFQWDRGLGGYTF